The 2 T cell receptor beta chains below were found in one sample sequenced in a study of OX40 agonist ivuxolimab in advanced cancers. Assay used: immunoSEQ multiplex PCR; TCRdb lists only in-frame clones, some missing. Of some 10,000 clones in the sample, 86% were seen once. Specimen: CD4+ or CD8+ T cells sorted from blood, collected in a trial of the OX40 agonist ivuxolimab. These TCRs come from an adult with an advanced solid tumor such as melanoma, head and neck, liver or kidney cancer.

The rearrangement joins TRBV18 to TRBJ2-1; 9 nucleotides line up with TRBD2. Germline-derived CDR1 and CDR2 are KGHSH and LQKENI. The CDR3 is 16 residues long. After removal of 4 bases from V and 4 bases from J, the junction contained 8 bases not matched to a gene. This CDR3 is CASSRRELAGYNEQFF. The CDR3 bases are TGTGCCAGCTCACGCAGGGAACTAGCGGGTTACAATGAGCAGTTCTTC.

The V gene is TRBV7-6, the J gene TRBJ2-5; D gene unclear. CDR1 and CDR2 from the germline V gene are SGHVS and FNYEAQ. Deletions cut 2 bases from V and 0 bases from J, with 7 bases between. The CDR3 loop spans 14 amino acids. CDR3 sequence (DNA): TGTGCCAGCAGCTTAATCGCGTACCAAGAGACCCAGTACTTC. Its translation is CASSLIAYQETQYF.